This TCR beta chain was identified in a study of blood T cells in healthy people across ages. Study observations and caveats: No one knew whether donors had CMV, which possibly confounded expanded clonotype changes.

The CDR3 has 14 residues. Losses at the gene ends were 7 bases for V and 5 bases for J; bases not matched to a gene: 8. CDR1 is SNHLY and CDR2 is FYNNEI in the germline V gene. In regard to this clonotype: Its antigen is unknown.

A J-beta primer mix and a sample-barcoded 5' primer were used in a second PCR of about 7 to 12 cycles. One entry per CDR3 protein, called by TCRdb with MiXCR from the 5' RACE reads. The sample records 700,000 to 950,000 distinct CDR3 sequences, roughly 60% being singletons. This TCR came from a man younger than 40 in good health. This chain uses TRBV2 with TRBJ1-2, with 9 bases fitting TRBD1. Sequenced input: blood. For the CDR3, the DNA is TGTGCCAGCACCTTGACAGGGGGGCGGTATGGCTACACCTTC. It specifies CASTLTGGRYGYTF.